A selection of T cell receptor beta chains follows, all from one sample in a study of blood T cell repertoires in COVID-19. TCRdb's copy holds only in-frame clones and misses some; the assay was immunoSEQ multiplex PCR. There are fewer than 250,000 clones in the sample; roughly nine tenths occur only once, and 1.1% lies in the top ten. Sequenced input: peripheral blood. The receptor source for this set is a man aged 25 to 40 with acute or convalescent COVID-19. Each CDR3 is given with its conserved first and last residue. The D gene is left open where the match is weak. Expanded clones are given a class, and other clones once, few, many or no size at all.

TRBJ1-4	TRBV5-6	.	.	CASSPYESNEKLFF	TGTGCCAGCAGCCCTTACGAGAGTAATGAAAAACTGTTTTTT
TRBJ1-2	TRBV6-5	.	.	CASRKRTATNYGYTF	TGTGCCAGCAGAAAAAGGACAGCAACTAACTATGGCTACACCTTC
TRBJ2-4	TRBV5-8	.	once	CASSPFYVAKNIQYF	TGTGCCAGCAGCCCCTTCTACGTGGCCAAAAACATTCAGTACTTC
TRBJ1-5	TRBV19	.	.	CASSETGIVTQHF	TGTGCCAGTAGTGAGACCGGGATCGTGACCCAGCATTTT
TRBJ1-5	TRBV28	TRBD1	.	CASSPGTGINQPQHF	TGTGCCAGCAGTCCCGGGACAGGGATAAATCAGCCCCAGCATTTT
TRBJ2-1	TRBV3-1/TRBV3-2	TRBD2	.	CASSQKALGTSGYNEQFF	TGTGCCAGCAGCCAAAAAGCTCTGGGGACTAGCGGTTACAATGAGCAGTTCTTC
TRBJ1-3	TRBV3-1/TRBV3-2	.	few	CASSQPPGSGNTIYF	TGTGCCAGCAGCCAACCCCCGGGCTCTGGAAACACCATATATTTT
TRBJ1-2	TRBV7-9	.	few	CASSLEPDYGYTF	TGTGCCAGCAGCTTAGAGCCCGACTATGGCTACACCTTC
TRBJ2-7	TRBV6-5	.	.	CASSQGGSYEQYF	TGTGCCAGCTCCCAGGGAGGCTCCTACGAGCAGTACTTC
TRBJ1-5	TRBV14	TRBD1	.	CASTIDRGTNQPQHF	TGTGCCAGCACCATCGACAGGGGGACCAATCAGCCCCAGCATTTT
TRBJ1-2	TRBV18	.	.	CASSPSSGGYTF	TGTGCCAGCTCACCCTCTTCGGGGGGCTACACCTTC
TRBJ1-2	TRBV5-6	TRBD1	once	CASSKRGGQSVANYGYTF	TGTGCCAGCAGCAAACGAGGGGGACAGAGCGTAGCTAACTATGGCTACACCTTC
TRBJ2-5	TRBV28	TRBD1	.	CASSSFRDRTRSQYF	TGTGCCAGCAGTTCCTTCCGGGACAGGACCCGGTCCCAGTACTTC
TRBJ1-6	TRBV6-6	.	.	CASSRQDNSPLHF	TGTGCCAGCAGCCGACAGGATAATTCACCCCTCCACTTT
TRBJ1-3	TRBV4-1	.	.	CANSQEPGRTVSSGNTIYF	TGCGCCAACAGCCAAGAACCGGGAAGGACAGTCTCCTCTGGAAACACCATATATTTT
TRBJ1-2	TRBV5-1	.	.	CASSLGRGEDGYTF	TGCGCCAGCAGCTTGGGCAGGGGAGAGGATGGCTACACCTTC
TRBJ2-7	TRBV6-1	.	few	CASSEGALITEQYF	TGTGCCAGCAGTGAGGGGGCCTTGATAACGGAGCAGTACTTC
TRBJ2-7	TRBV6-1	TRBD1	.	CASSETTGGYEQYF	TGTGCCAGCAGTGAAACGACAGGGGGCTACGAGCAGTACTTC
TRBJ2-7	TRBV6-1	.	once	CASSEFAGITYEQYF	TGTGCCAGCAGTGAATTCGCAGGAATTACCTACGAGCAGTACTTC
TRBJ1-2	TRBV27	.	.	CASSLSGASYGYTF	TGTGCCAGCAGTTTGTCAGGCGCCAGCTATGGCTACACCTTC
TRBJ2-3	TRBV5-1	TRBD2	.	CASSFGLARGSTDTQYF	TGCGCCAGCAGCTTCGGATTAGCGCGGGGGTCCACAGATACGCAGTATTTT
TRBJ2-7	TRBV19	TRBD1	.	CASSYGTGFAYEQYF	TGTGCCAGTAGTTACGGGACAGGGTTTGCCTACGAGCAGTACTTC
TRBJ1-1	TRBV6-4	TRBD1	.	CASSEDRGNTEAFF	TGTGCCAGCAGCGAGGACAGGGGGAACACTGAAGCTTTCTTT
TRBJ2-1	TRBV5-8	.	.	CASSRHRGIPYNEQFF	TGTGCCAGCAGCCGACACCGGGGAATCCCCTACAATGAGCAGTTCTTC
TRBJ1-5	TRBV6-6	.	.	CASSYQVDNQPQHF	TGTGCCAGCAGTTACCAGGTAGACAATCAGCCCCAGCATTTT
TRBJ2-7	TRBV2	.	.	CASSGSQGISYEQYF	TGTGCCAGCAGTGGTAGTCAGGGGATCTCCTACGAGCAGTACTTC
TRBJ1-2	TRBV4-2	.	.	CASSQGEGRHGYTF	TGTGCCAGCAGCCAAGGAGAGGGGAGGCATGGCTACACCTTC
TRBJ1-1	TRBV28	.	.	CASRVRTGALMNTEAFF	TGTGCCAGCAGGGTTCGTACGGGAGCTCTCATGAACACTGAAGCTTTCTTT
TRBJ1-1	TRBV12-3/TRBV12-4	.	.	CASSLESEAFF	TGTGCCAGCAGTTTAGAGAGTGAAGCTTTCTTT